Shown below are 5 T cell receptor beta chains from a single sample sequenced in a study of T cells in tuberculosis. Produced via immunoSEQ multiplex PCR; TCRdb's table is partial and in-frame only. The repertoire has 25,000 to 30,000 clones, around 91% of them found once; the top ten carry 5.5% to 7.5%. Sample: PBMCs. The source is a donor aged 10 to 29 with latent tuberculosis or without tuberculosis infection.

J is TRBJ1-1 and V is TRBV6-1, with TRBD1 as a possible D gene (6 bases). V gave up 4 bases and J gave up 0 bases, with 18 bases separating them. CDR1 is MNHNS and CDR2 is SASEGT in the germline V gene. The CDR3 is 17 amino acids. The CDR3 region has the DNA TGTGCCAGCAGTGCCCAGGGGCTCCGACGCATGAACACTGAAGCTTTCTTT. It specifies CASSAQGLRRMNTEAFF.

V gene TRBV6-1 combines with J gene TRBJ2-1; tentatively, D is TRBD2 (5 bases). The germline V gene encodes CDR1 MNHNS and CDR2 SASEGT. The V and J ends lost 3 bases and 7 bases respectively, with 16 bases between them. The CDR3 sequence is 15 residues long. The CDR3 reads CASSDLAQRGNEQFF. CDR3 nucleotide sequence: TGTGCCAGCAGTGACTTGGCGCAGCGAGGGAATGAGCAGTTCTTC.

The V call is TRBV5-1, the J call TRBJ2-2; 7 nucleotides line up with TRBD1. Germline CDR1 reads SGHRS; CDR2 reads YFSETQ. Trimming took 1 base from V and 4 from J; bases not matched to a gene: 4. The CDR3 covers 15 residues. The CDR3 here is CASSLSTGSTGELFF. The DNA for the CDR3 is TGCGCCAGCAGCTTGTCGACAGGGTCCACCGGGGAGCTGTTTTTT.

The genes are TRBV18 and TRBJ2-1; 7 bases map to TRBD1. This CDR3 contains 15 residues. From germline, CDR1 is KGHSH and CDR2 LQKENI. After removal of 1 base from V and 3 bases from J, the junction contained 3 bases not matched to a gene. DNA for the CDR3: TGTGCCAGCTCACCACGGGCAGGGGGCTACAATGAGCAGTTCTTC. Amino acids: CASSPRAGGYNEQFF.

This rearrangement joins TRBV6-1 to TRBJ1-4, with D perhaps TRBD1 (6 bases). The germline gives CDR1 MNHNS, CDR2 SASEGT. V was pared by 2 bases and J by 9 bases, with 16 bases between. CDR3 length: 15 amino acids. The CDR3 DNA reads TGTGCCAGCAGTGAAATGGGACACCAAGGGCAAAAACTGTTTTTT. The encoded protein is CASSEMGHQGQKLFF.